This is a list of T cell receptor beta chains from one sample in a study of blood T cell repertoires in COVID-19. Profiling relied on immunoSEQ multiplex PCR, and the TCRdb table lists in-frame clones only, not all of them. Altogether about 160,000 clones are present, 80% to 95% being singletons, with the ten largest covering 3.5% to 5%. The sample was peripheral blood. Source of these receptors: a woman aged 50 to 60 with acute or convalescent COVID-19. Each CDR3 is given with its conserved first and last residue. Each record gives: CDR3 length, V gene, CDR3 protein.

16	TRBV14	CASSQVGQGIGYGYTF
16	TRBV7-2	CASSLEAEGSGNTIYF
17	TRBV30	CAWSRGGQGTRGYEQYF
14	TRBV19	CASRSSRGTGELFF
16	TRBV7-2	CASSLTGTGGTYEQYF
12	TRBV19	CASSIGGQPQHF
14	TRBV5-1	CASSLTGWNTEAFF
14	TRBV3-1/TRBV3-2	CASSRGQQGSGYTF
14	TRBV28	CASSSQGARDGYTF
16	TRBV30	CAYLRRSSGNSYEQYF
13	TRBV6-5	CASTHRLVNEQYF
15	TRBV27	CASSVSPRGLTEAFF
15	TRBV6-4	CASSDGTSGGTLQYF
16	TRBV28	CASSSWGAGGTGELFF